This T cell receptor beta chain was documented in a study of T cells in Graves' hyperthyroidism and ophthalmopathy. Background on the study: Peripheral blood was taken when the disease was first diagnosed, before any treatment began.

Thyroid ultrasound and orbital computed tomography, with clinical symptoms and serum thyroxine and TRAb, informed diagnoses. The PBMCs were sourced from fresh peripheral blood (about 9.7 ml). TCR beta CDR3 regions were amplified from RNA transcripts. The TCR CDR3 was amplified in a first-round RT-PCR using the HTBI primer set. TCRdb re-called the multiplex PCR reads through MiXCR, storing one row per CDR3 protein. The table lists a few hundred thousand distinct CDR3 sequences, about 18% of them singletons. Study outcomes and limitations: Most thyroid-expanded clonotypes above 0.001 were also found in blood.

For this clonotype: Its specificity is not known. One base away lies a much larger clone, so this may be a sequencing read error.

The germline V gene has CDR1 DFQATT and CDR2 SNEGSKA (reference sequence). Trimming took off 7 bases at V and 5 bases at J, with 16 bases between the two ends. This CDR3 comprises 13 residues. Material: blood. V is TRBV20-1 and J is TRBJ2-3, with D tentatively TRBD1 or TRBD2 (5 bases each). The receptor was derived from a woman aged 55-75 years with Graves' ophthalmopathy. The CDR3 spells CSEPGRGKDTQYF. For the CDR3, the DNA is TGCAGTGAGCCGGGACGAGGCAAAGATACGCAGTATTTT.